Listed below are T cell receptor beta chains from one sample, sequenced in a study of blood T cell repertoires in COVID-19. TCRdb's copy holds only in-frame clones and misses some; the assay was immunoSEQ multiplex PCR. Here the sample spans 230,000 or so clones, 80% to 90% being singletons. The sequencing input was peripheral blood. These receptor sequences come from a man aged 25-40 years with active or convalescent COVID-19. Both conserved end residues are trimmed from each CDR3.

TRBV19	TRBJ1-1	ASSRTGAGNTEAF
TRBV15	TRBJ1-1	ATSRVGDRPNTEAF
TRBV24-1	TRBJ1-6	ALSGFQPGDSPVGISPLH
TRBV20-1	TRBJ2-7	SALSSYEQY
TRBV6-5	TRBJ1-1	ASSRGAGNTEAF
TRBV11-2	TRBJ2-1	ASSLDGLAGGQEF
TRBV5-5	TRBJ2-2	ASSGEPYHRTGELF
TRBV12-5	TRBJ2-3	ASGLTPTGSRTTDTQY
TRBV9	TRBJ2-1	ASSARGNNNNEQF
TRBV9	TRBJ2-5	ASSTRTGQETQY
TRBV19	TRBJ2-7	ASSNTGRKSYEQY
TRBV3-1/TRBV3-2	TRBJ2-1	ASSPSGVFLHNEQF
TRBV28	TRBJ2-1	ASSHPFGGGSNEQF